This T cell receptor (beta chain) is from a study of blood T cell repertoires in COVID-19. Whole-study context: Samples came from the United States, Italy and Spain, spanning acute and convalescent COVID-19. From T cells, B-cell-depleted T cells, or PBMCs came the material, which was cDNA or gDNA.

This CDR3 is 15 amino acids long. V trimming: 3 bases; J trimming: 7 bases; junction bases outside the gene matches: 10. Germline V CDR1 and CDR2: DFQATT, SNEGSKA (reference sequence). Original analysis: From reference gene primer amplification, estimates of nucleated cell counts were derived. TCRdb keeps only in-frame clones here, not all; method: immunoSEQ multiplex PCR. V, J and clone size are taken as reported in that table, and D and trimming were inferred from the DNA itself. Seen here are roughly 130,000 clones, approximately 80% observed once, and the top ten hold 12%. The sequence was obtained from a woman between 55 and 75 years old with acute or convalescent COVID-19. The chain has TRBV20-1 and TRBJ1-4; 8 nucleotides match TRBD1. Sequencing was done on a sample of peripheral blood. CDR3 sequence reads: CSASGSQGAVEKLFF. CDR3 in DNA: TGCAGTGCTAGTGGGTCGCAGGGGGCAGTTGAAAAACTGTTTTTT.